Here is one T cell receptor (beta chain) with its context. The antigen remains undetermined. The data are from a study of T cell responses to AZD1222 COVID-19 vaccine. Whole-study results and caveats: As reported, nearly half of all spike-specific TCRs target variant regions that are unmutated. Donors skewed white British and female; clonal diversity was possibly underestimated. Increases in Spike-specific TCR breadth and depth were seen after two AZD1222 doses. Repertoires were obtained only post-peak T cell response.

The CDR3 is 15 amino acids. Looked up from germline, CDR1 is SNHLY and CDR2 is FYNNEI. V gave up 5 bases and J gave up 4 bases, with 15 bases separating them. Sequencing used immunoSEQ multiplex PCR; TCRdb keeps in-frame clones, though not all of them. The table shows approximately 150,000 clones, with roughly nine tenths occurring only once. The sequencing used peripheral blood, collected 28 days after the second AZD1222 dose. The receptor comes from an adult who received the AZD1222 COVID-19 vaccine. The V and J genes are TRBV2 and TRBJ2-1; the D gene is possibly TRBD2 (5 bases). CDR3 sequence reads: CASSRRATMYNEQFF. The CDR3 bases are TGTGCCAGCAGTCGGCGGGCAACGATGTACAATGAGCAGTTCTTC. The full variable domain, completed using reference TRBV2 and TRBJ2-1, is EPEVTQTPSHQVTQMGQEVILRCVPISNHLYFYWYRQILGQKVEFLVSFYNNEISEKSEIFDDQFSVERPDGSNFTLKIRSTKLEDSAMYFCASSRRATMYNEQFFGPGTRLTVL.